These T cell receptor beta chains were read from a single sample in a study of cytomegalovirus exposure and HLA in healthy donors. The data were produced by immunoSEQ multiplex PCR, yet TCRdb's version contains in-frame clones alone and is incomplete. The sample holds around 120,000 clones, about three quarters seen once. Sequencing was carried out using PBMCs. All receptors come from a woman in her thirties or forties in good health and CMV-seropositive. The CDR3 runs from the conserved cysteine through the conserved F or W. D genes are given only for firm matches. A row's size may be missing; if present it is once, few, many or a size class.

clone_size j_call v_call d_call cdr3_nt cdr3_aa
- TRBJ1-4 TRBV5-4 - TGTGCCAGCAGCTTGGCCGGGGGGAATGAAAAACTGTTTTTT CASSLAGGNEKLFF
- TRBJ1-2 TRBV4-2 TRBD1 TGTGCCAGCAGCCAATCGACAGGGGATAATAACTATGGCTACACCTTC CASSQSTGDNNYGYTF
- TRBJ1-3 TRBV29-1 - TGCAGCGTTAAGCCATCTGGAAACACCATATATTTT CSVKPSGNTIYF
- TRBJ1-1 TRBV7-9 - TGTGCCAGCAGCGCACAGGGTGACACTGAAGCTTTCTTT CASSAQGDTEAFF
few TRBJ2-7 TRBV6-6 - TGTGCCAGCAGCGCAGGGTCCAACGAGCAGTACTTC CASSAGSNEQYF
- TRBJ2-1 TRBV5-6 - TGTGCCAGCAGCTTGTTACTAGTCAATGAGCAGTTCTTC CASSLLLVNEQFF
- TRBJ1-5 TRBV19 - TGTGCCAGTAGTGTGGGCTTCAGCAATCAGCCCCAGCATTTT CASSVGFSNQPQHF
- TRBJ1-4 TRBV28 - TGTGCCAGCAGGAAACTTTGGGAAAAACTGTTTTTT CASRKLWEKLFF
- TRBJ1-6 TRBV9 - TGTGCCAGCAGCGTAGAGGTTGCTAGCTCCTATAATTCACCCCTCCACTTT CASSVEVASSYNSPLHF
- TRBJ2-1 TRBV14 - TGTGCCAGCAGCCAAGTGACCCCAGGGAATGAGCAGTTCTTC CASSQVTPGNEQFF
- TRBJ2-1 TRBV4-3 - TGCGCCAGCAGCCACACTCAGGGAAATGAGCAGTTCTTC CASSHTQGNEQFF
few TRBJ1-4 TRBV6-4 - TGTGCCAGCAGTGGTTGCGGAGGGATATTCGGGGCAACTAATGAAAAACTGTTTTTT CASSGCGGIFGATNEKLFF
- TRBJ1-4 TRBV27 - TGTGCCAGCCGAGTATTGGGCCGGGGGACTAGGACTTCTAATGAAAAACTGTTTTTT CASRVLGRGTRTSNEKLFF
- TRBJ1-3 TRBV10-3 TRBD1 TGTGCCATCAGTAGGGACAGGGCAATCTCTGGAAACACCATATATTTT CAISRDRAISGNTIYF
- TRBJ1-1 TRBV5-8 - TGTGCCAGCAGCGGATGGCGGCTGAACACTGAAGCTTTCTTT CASSGWRLNTEAFF
- TRBJ1-5 TRBV7-9 - TGTGCCAGCAGCCCAGACAGATTAAGTCCGAATCAGCCCCAGCATTTT CASSPDRLSPNQPQHF
- TRBJ2-5 TRBV27 TRBD2 TGTGCCAGCAGTTTATGGGCGGGGGGGCCCGAGACCCAGTACTTC CASSLWAGGPETQYF
- TRBJ2-7 TRBV10-3 - TGTGCCATCAGCCTTTGGGCAGACCGAGAGCAGTACTTC CAISLWADREQYF
- TRBJ2-5 TRBV25-1 - TGTGCCAGCAGTGAATGGGGCCGAGAAGAGACCCAGTACTTC CASSEWGREETQYF
- TRBJ1-2 TRBV7-9 - TGTGCCAGCAGCTCTCTAGCCGATCCCACTAACTATGGCTACACCTTC CASSSLADPTNYGYTF
- TRBJ1-1 TRBV11-3 - TGTGCCAGCAGCTTATTGCGGAACACTGAAGCTTTCTTT CASSLLRNTEAFF
- TRBJ2-7 TRBV7-2 - TGTGCCAGTGCGTTTCACAGGGCGTACGAGCAGTACTTC CASAFHRAYEQYF
- TRBJ2-5 TRBV9 - TGTGCCAGCAGCGTAGGGACAGTGGCGGAGACCCAGTACTTC CASSVGTVAETQYF
- TRBJ1-3 TRBV7-2 - TGTGCCAGCAGCTTAGCGCAGGTGATCTCTGGAAACACCATATATTTT CASSLAQVISGNTIYF
- TRBJ1-6 TRBV25-1 - TGTGCCAGCAGTGATCGTGTGGGGCTCAATTCACCCCTCCACTTT CASSDRVGLNSPLHF
few TRBJ1-2 TRBV10-2 - TGCGCCAGTTCACGGGACACAAGTAACTATGGCTACACCTTC CASSRDTSNYGYTF
- TRBJ2-7 TRBV7-2 TRBD2 TGTGCCAGCAGCTCGGGGCGGGAGAAGTACTTC CASSSGREKYF
once TRBJ1-3 TRBV4-3 - TGCGCCAGCAGCCAAGACCCGACAACTGGAAACACCATATATTTT CASSQDPTTGNTIYF
once TRBJ1-1 TRBV6-1 - TGTGCCAGCAGTGAAGGACAGGCAAGGGACACTGAAGCTTTCTTT CASSEGQARDTEAFF
- TRBJ1-5 TRBV6-4 - TGTGCCAGCCCCCGGGGCCCGGACAGAAAAAATCAGCCCCAGCATTTT CASPRGPDRKNQPQHF
- TRBJ2-7 TRBV29-1 TRBD1 TGCAGCGTTGACAGGGGGCTTGGTCCCCACGAGCAGTACTTC CSVDRGLGPHEQYF
- TRBJ2-3 TRBV6-1 - TGTGCCAGCAGCGAGGGCCTAAGCACAGATACGCAGTATTTT CASSEGLSTDTQYF
- TRBJ1-2 TRBV6-5 - TGTGCCAGCAGCCGCGGGGCGCGGGGCTACACCTTC CASSRGARGYTF
once TRBJ1-6 TRBV4-1 - TGCGCCAGCAGCCAATTTACAGGATCACCCCTCCACTTT CASSQFTGSPLHF
- TRBJ1-2 TRBV9 - TGTGCCAGCAGCCCACAAGCGGGGAATGGCTACACCTTC CASSPQAGNGYTF
- TRBJ1-1 TRBV5-4 - TGTGCCAGCAGCCCATCGACAGCCGACCTTAAGTTGAACACTGAAGCTTTCTTT CASSPSTADLKLNTEAFF
few TRBJ1-5 TRBV2 - TGTGCCAGCAGGGGGAGGAACGGCAATCAGCCCCAGCATTTT CASRGRNGNQPQHF
- TRBJ2-7 TRBV2 - TGTGCCAGCAGGTACGGGGGGACACTCTACGAGCAGTACTTC CASRYGGTLYEQYF
- TRBJ2-5 TRBV5-1 TRBD2 TGCGCCAGCAGCTTGCTGCTAGCGGGGGGCCCCCAAGAGACCCAGTACTTC CASSLLLAGGPQETQYF
- TRBJ1-1 TRBV19 - TGTGCCAGTAGTATACCGGGGTTCAATGAAGCTTTCTTT CASSIPGFNEAFF
once TRBJ2-6 TRBV15 - TGTGCCACCAGCTCTTACAGCTCTGGGGCCAACGTCCTGACTTTC CATSSYSSGANVLTF
- TRBJ1-6 TRBV7-9 TRBD1 TGCGCCAGCAGCCTAGGACAGGATTTTCTTAGCTCCTATAATTCACCCCTCCACTTT CASSLGQDFLSSYNSPLHF
few TRBJ2-7 TRBV7-9 TRBD1 TGTGCCAGCAGCTTAGTGGCGCAGGGGGCGGTTGAGCAGTACTTC CASSLVAQGAVEQYF
once TRBJ1-1 TRBV4-2 TRBD1 TGTGCCAGCAGCCAATTCCCGGGACAGGGGAACACTGAAGCTTTCTTT CASSQFPGQGNTEAFF
- TRBJ2-3 TRBV7-3 - TGTGCCAGCAGCTCCGTCCCGGCAGATACGCAGTATTTT CASSSVPADTQYF
- TRBJ1-1 TRBV4-1 - TGCGCCAGCAGCCAAGATTGGGGACAAGACACTGAAGCTTTCTTT CASSQDWGQDTEAFF
few TRBJ2-3 TRBV9 - TGTGCCAGCAGCGCGGGTCTGTCTAGCACAGATACGCAGTATTTT CASSAGLSSTDTQYF
- TRBJ2-7 TRBV4-2 TRBD1 TGTGCCAGCAGCCAAGATCTGTTCCCGGACAGGGACTCCTACGAGCAGTACTTC CASSQDLFPDRDSYEQYF
- TRBJ2-1 TRBV11-2 TRBD2 TGTGCCAGCAGCGCTAGCGGGAGCTCCTACAATGAGCAGTTCTTC CASSASGSSYNEQFF
- TRBJ2-1 TRBV2 TRBD2 TGTGCCAGCAGTGCTCTGCGGGGGACCTACAATGAGCAGTTCTTC CASSALRGTYNEQFF